The rows below give T cell receptor beta chains drawn from one sample of a study of blood T cell repertoires in COVID-19. Method: immunoSEQ multiplex PCR; TCRdb's copy keeps in-frame clones and lacks some. There are some 400,000 clones in the sample; approximately 90% occur only once, and around 0.86% lies in the top ten. Sequenced material: PBMCs or T cells enriched from blood (not recorded which). All receptors come from a middle-aged woman who had been exposed to COVID-19. CDR3s include the opening cysteine and the closing phenylalanine or tryptophan. D genes are given only for firm matches. Clone size appears in some rows only: once, few, many, or a class for an expanded clone.

clone size,J gene,D gene,V gene,CDR3 DNA,CDR3 protein
.,TRBJ1-1,TRBD1,TRBV6-6,TGTGCCAGCGGAAAGATCGGACAGGGGAACACTGAAGCTTTCTTT,CASGKIGQGNTEAFF
.,TRBJ1-2,.,TRBV3-1/TRBV3-2,TGTGCCAGCAGCCCTTCTCGCGGCAGAAGTTCCTATGGCTACACCTTC,CASSPSRGRSSYGYTF
.,TRBJ2-1,TRBD2,TRBV10-3,TGTGCCATCAGTGAGTCGACTCTGCGGGGGGCCTACAATGAGCAGTTCTTC,CAISESTLRGAYNEQFF
.,TRBJ2-1,TRBD2,TRBV6-5,TGTGCCAGCAGTTACTCCGGCGGGAGATCCTACAATGAGCAGTTCTTC,CASSYSGGRSYNEQFF
.,TRBJ2-1,.,TRBV18,TGTGCCAGCTCACCTACCCGGTACAATGAGCAGTTCTTC,CASSPTRYNEQFF
.,TRBJ2-7,TRBD1,TRBV5-1,TGCGCCAGCAGCTTGGGACAGGGGACATCCTACGAGCAGTACTTC,CASSLGQGTSYEQYF
.,TRBJ1-1,TRBD1,TRBV30,TGTGCCTGGAGTCGCCGCCGGGACAGCAGGAACACTGAAGCTTTCTTT,CAWSRRRDSRNTEAFF
.,TRBJ2-7,.,TRBV5-6,TGTGCCAGCAGCTTTATCCAGGTAGGCTGGTACGAGCAGTACTTC,CASSFIQVGWYEQYF
.,TRBJ2-2,.,TRBV5-5,TGTGCCAGCACAAGAAAGGGCAGGGAGGACATCGGGGAGCTGTTTTTT,CASTRKGREDIGELFF
.,TRBJ2-2,.,TRBV19,TGTGCCAGTAGGGGTGGGGGACTTTACACCGGGGAGCTGTTTTTT,CASRGGGLYTGELFF
.,TRBJ2-3,.,TRBV7-2,TGTGCCAGCAGCTCCATTAGCGGCACAGATACGCAGTATTTT,CASSSISGTDTQYF
.,TRBJ2-5,.,TRBV5-4,TGTGCCAGCAGCTTGAAGTCTGGCGGAGAGACCCAGTACTTC,CASSLKSGGETQYF
.,TRBJ2-2,.,TRBV7-9,TGTGCCAGCAGCTTATCGTCGAGCCCGTATGGGGAGCTGTTTTTT,CASSLSSSPYGELFF
.,TRBJ2-3,.,TRBV6-1,TGTGCCAGCAGTGAACGGGAGTTTCCTAGCACAGATACGCAGTATTTT,CASSEREFPSTDTQYF
.,TRBJ2-2,TRBD2,TRBV4-3,TGCGCCAGCAGCCAAGATACCGAGACTAGCGGGAGGATCACCGGGGAGCTGTTTTTT,CASSQDTETSGRITGELFF
.,TRBJ2-7,TRBD2,TRBV27,TGTGCCAGCAGCCCTTCTGGACTAGCTCCCTACGAGCAGTACTTC,CASSPSGLAPYEQYF
.,TRBJ1-1,.,TRBV12-3/TRBV12-4,TGTGCCAGCAGTCCGACAGGCAACACTGAAGCTTTCTTT,CASSPTGNTEAFF
.,TRBJ2-1,TRBD2,TRBV3-1/TRBV3-2,TGTGCCAGCGAGGTTCAAGCGGGGGGACGGGAGCAGTTCTTC,CASEVQAGGREQFF
.,TRBJ1-2,.,TRBV3-1/TRBV3-2,TGTGCCAGCAGCTCGGGACGTGGTCGGGGGTATGATGGCTACACCTTC,CASSSGRGRGYDGYTF
.,TRBJ1-1,.,TRBV7-8,TGTGCCAGCAGCCCGAACCGGGAGAACACTGAAGCTTTCTTT,CASSPNRENTEAFF
once,TRBJ1-4,TRBD1,TRBV18,TGTGCCAGCTCACCAATGGACGACGGACAGGGAGGAAAACTGTTTTTT,CASSPMDDGQGGKLFF
.,TRBJ1-2,.,TRBV5-1,TGCGCCAGCAGCCCCCGACCGGGGGGAGACTATGGCTACACCTTC,CASSPRPGGDYGYTF